This T cell receptor (beta chain) was found in a study of cytomegalovirus exposure and HLA in healthy donors. For this clone: Its antigen is currently unknown.

Study-wide results and caveats: An analysis was carried out later, and it reportedly showed fewer N-insertions in an Asian-associated ancestry cluster than the approximately 610-donor mean.

PCR amplification relied on 60 Vbeta primers (plus 13 Jbeta primers). Original handling: About 11 million of 75 million to 85 million unique TCR beta chains were shared, per a later count. TCRdb's table, derived via immunoSEQ multiplex PCR, lists solely in-frame clones and lacks some. V and J calls and clone size come straight from that table; D and trimming were deduced from the DNA. The sample totals 150,000 or so clones. CDR1 is MNHNS, CDR2 SASEGT, per germline. Trimming left V 2 bases short and J 4 bases short, with 9 bases between. The CDR3 runs 14 residues. The chain links TRBV6-1 to TRBJ1-3; no clear D. This clonotype was obtained from a middle-aged woman in good health and CMV-seropositive. Sequencing was performed on PBMCs. The CDR3 region has the DNA TGTGCCAGCAGTGAAAATGGCAGGGGAAACACCATATATTTT. Translation: CASSENGRGNTIYF.